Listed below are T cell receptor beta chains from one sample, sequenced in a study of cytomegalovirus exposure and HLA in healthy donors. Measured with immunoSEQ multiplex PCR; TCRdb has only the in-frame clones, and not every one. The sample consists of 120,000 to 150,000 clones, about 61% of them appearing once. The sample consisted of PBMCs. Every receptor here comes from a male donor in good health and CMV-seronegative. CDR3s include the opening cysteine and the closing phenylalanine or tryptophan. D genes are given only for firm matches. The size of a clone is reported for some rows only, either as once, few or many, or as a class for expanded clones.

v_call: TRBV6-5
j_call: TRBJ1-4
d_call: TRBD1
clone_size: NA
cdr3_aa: CASSYSTGGSEKLFF
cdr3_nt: TGTGCCAGCAGTTACTCCACAGGGGGCTCGGAAAAACTGTTTTTT

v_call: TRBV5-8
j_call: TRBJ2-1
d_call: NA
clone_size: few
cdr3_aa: CASSRRDSSYNEQFF
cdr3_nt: TGTGCCAGCAGCCGGCGGGACAGCTCCTACAATGAGCAGTTCTTC

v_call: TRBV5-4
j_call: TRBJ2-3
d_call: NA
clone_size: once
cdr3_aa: CASSLKSGSSTDTQYF
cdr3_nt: TGTGCCAGCAGCTTGAAGTCGGGATCTAGCACAGATACGCAGTATTTT

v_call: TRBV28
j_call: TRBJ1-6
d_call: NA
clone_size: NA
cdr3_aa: CASSVRSNSPLHF
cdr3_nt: TGTGCCAGCAGTGTACGAAGCAATTCACCCCTCCACTTT

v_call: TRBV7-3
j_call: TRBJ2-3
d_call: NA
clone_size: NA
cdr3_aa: CASSSILGNTQYF
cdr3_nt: TGTGCCAGCAGCTCCATACTAGGAAATACGCAGTATTTT

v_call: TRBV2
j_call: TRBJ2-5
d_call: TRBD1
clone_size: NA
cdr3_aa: CASSPRTGRETQYF
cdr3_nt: TGTGCCAGCAGCCCCCGGACAGGGCGAGAGACCCAGTACTTC

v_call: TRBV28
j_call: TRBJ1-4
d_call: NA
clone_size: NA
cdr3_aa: CASAPYGRTNEKLFF
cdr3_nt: TGTGCCAGCGCGCCCTATGGCAGGACTAATGAAAAACTGTTTTTT

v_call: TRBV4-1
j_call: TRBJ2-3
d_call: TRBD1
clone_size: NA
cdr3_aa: CASSQGQFSTDTQYF
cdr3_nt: TGCGCCAGCAGCCAGGGACAGTTCAGCACAGATACGCAGTATTTT

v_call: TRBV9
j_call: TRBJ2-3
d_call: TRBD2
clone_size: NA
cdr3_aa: CASSTGTSGGDTQYF
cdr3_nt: TGTGCCAGCAGCACCGGGACTAGCGGGGGGGATACGCAGTATTTT

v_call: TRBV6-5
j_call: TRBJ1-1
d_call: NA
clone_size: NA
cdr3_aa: CASSYWTVRDTEAFF
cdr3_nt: TGTGCCAGCAGTTACTGGACAGTCCGGGACACTGAAGCTTTCTTT

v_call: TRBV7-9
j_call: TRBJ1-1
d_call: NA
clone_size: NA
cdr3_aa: CASSSGYGLESAFF
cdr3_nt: TGTGCCAGCAGCTCAGGGTACGGGTTAGAATCGGCTTTCTTT

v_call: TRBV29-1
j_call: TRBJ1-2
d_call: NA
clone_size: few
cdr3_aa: CSGRSGNGYTF
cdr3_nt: TGCAGTGGAAGGTCAGGGAATGGCTACACCTTC

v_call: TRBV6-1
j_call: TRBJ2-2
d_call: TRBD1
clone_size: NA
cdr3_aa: CASSEAPGGASSGGELFF
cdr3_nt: TGTGCCAGCAGTGAAGCCCCAGGGGGCGCGTCGAGTGGTGGGGAGCTGTTTTTT

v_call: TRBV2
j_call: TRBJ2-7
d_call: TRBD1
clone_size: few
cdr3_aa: CAAIHSDREASYEQYF
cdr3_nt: TGTGCCGCTATACATTCGGACAGGGAAGCCTCCTACGAGCAGTACTTC

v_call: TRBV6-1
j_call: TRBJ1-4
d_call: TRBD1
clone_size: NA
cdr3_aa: CASSRDRSNEKLFF
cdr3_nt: TGTGCCAGCAGTCGGGACAGATCCAATGAAAAACTGTTTTTT

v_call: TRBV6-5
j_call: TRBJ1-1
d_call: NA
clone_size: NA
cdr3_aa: CASRKGSWMNTEAFF
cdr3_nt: TGTGCCAGCAGAAAAGGGAGTTGGATGAACACTGAAGCTTTCTTT

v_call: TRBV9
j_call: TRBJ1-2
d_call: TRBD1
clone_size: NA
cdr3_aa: CASSGDSRLYGYTF
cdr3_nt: TGTGCCAGCAGCGGGGACAGTAGACTATATGGCTACACCTTC

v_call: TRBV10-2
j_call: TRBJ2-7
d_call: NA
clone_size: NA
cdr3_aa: CASSVRESREQYF
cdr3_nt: TGCGCCAGCAGTGTTCGGGAGTCACGCGAGCAGTACTTC

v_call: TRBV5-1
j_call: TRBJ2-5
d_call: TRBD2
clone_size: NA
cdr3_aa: CASSWGGVQETQYF
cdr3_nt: TGCGCCAGCAGCTGGGGGGGGGTTCAAGAGACCCAGTACTTC

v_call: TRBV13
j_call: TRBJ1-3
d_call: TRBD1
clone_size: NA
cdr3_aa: CASSLQGAGNTIYF
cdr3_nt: TGTGCCAGCAGCTTGCAGGGGGCTGGAAACACCATATATTTT

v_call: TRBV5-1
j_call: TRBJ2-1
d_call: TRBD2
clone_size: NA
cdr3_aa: CASSPQRGPWNEQFF
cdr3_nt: TGCGCCAGCAGCCCCCAGCGGGGGCCATGGAATGAGCAGTTCTTC

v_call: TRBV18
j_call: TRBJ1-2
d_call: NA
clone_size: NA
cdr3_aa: CASSASQIRDYGYTF
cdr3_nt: TGTGCCAGCTCAGCCTCCCAGATCCGGGACTATGGCTACACCTTC

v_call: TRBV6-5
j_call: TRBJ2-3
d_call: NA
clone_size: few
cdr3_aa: CASSYSRGADTQYF
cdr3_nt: TGTGCCAGCAGTTACTCCCGGGGGGCCGATACGCAGTATTTT

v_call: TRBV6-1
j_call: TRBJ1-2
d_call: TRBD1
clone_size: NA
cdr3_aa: CATIPRTGPNYGYTF
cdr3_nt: TGTGCCACTATCCCCCGGACAGGACCTAACTATGGCTACACCTTC

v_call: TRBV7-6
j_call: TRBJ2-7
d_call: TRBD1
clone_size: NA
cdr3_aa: CASSLEGDRFAEGNLYEQYF
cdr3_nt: TGTGCCAGCAGCTTAGAGGGGGACAGGTTTGCGGAGGGGAACCTCTACGAGCAGTACTTC

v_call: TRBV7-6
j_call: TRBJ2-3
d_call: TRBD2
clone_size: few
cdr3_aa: CASSLTSGGNTDTQYF
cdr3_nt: TGTGCCAGCAGCTTAACTAGCGGGGGAAACACAGATACGCAGTATTTT

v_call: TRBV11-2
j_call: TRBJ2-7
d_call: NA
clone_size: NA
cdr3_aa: CASSSLQGGEQYF
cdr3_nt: TGTGCCAGCAGCTCCCTACAGGGAGGGGAGCAGTACTTC